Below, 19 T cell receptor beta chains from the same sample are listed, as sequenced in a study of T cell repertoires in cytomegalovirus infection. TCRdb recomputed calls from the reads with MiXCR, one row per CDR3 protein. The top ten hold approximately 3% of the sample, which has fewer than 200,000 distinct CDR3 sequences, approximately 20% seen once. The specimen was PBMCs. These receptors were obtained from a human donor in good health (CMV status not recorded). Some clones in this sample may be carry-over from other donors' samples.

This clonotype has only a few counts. The chain's CDR3 is CASSLDNRDTGELFF. The CDR3 DNA is TGTGCCAGCAGCTTAGACAACCGAGACACCGGGGAGCTGTTTTTT. V gene TRBV7-6 combines with J gene TRBJ2-2; no clear D. The CDR3 has 15 amino acids. The V and J ends lost 1 base and 3 bases respectively, with 9 bases between them. Germline CDR1 and CDR2: SGHVS and FNYEAQ.

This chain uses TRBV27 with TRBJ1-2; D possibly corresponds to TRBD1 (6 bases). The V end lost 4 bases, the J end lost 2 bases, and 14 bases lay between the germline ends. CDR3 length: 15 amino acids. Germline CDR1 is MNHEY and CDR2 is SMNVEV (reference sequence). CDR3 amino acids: CASSYTGMGNYGYTF. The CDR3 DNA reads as TGTGCCAGCAGTTATACAGGGATGGGAAACTATGGCTACACCTTC.

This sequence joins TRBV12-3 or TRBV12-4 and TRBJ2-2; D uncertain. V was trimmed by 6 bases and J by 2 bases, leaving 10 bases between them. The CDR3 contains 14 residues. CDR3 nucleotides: TGTGCCAGCAGGCCCGTGCTCAACACCGGGGAGCTGTTTTTT. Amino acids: CASRPVLNTGELFF.

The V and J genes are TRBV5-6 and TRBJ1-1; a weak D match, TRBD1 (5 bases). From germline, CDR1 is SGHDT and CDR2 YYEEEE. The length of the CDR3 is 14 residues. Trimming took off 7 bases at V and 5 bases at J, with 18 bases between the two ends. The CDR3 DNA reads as TGTGCCAGCCACCGGTGGGGGGGGGGAACTGAAGCTTTCTTT. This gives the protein CASHRWGGGTEAFF.

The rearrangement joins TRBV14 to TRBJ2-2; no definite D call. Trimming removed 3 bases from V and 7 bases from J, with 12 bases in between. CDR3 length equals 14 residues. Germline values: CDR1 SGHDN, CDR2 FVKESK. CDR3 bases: TGTGCCAGCAGCCAGGACCTGGGGTTCGGGGAGCTGTTTTTT. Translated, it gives CASSQDLGFGELFF.

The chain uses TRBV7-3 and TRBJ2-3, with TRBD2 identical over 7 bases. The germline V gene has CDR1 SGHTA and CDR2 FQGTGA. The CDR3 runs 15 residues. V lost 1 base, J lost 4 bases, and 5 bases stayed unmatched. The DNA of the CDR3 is TGTGCCAGCAGCTTAATCGGGGGGAGGGCAGATACGCAGTATTTT. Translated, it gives CASSLIGGRADTQYF.

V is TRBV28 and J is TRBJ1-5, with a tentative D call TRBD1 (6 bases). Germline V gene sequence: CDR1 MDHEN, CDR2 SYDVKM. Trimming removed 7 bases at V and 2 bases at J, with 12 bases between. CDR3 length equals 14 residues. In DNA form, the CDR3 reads TGTGCCAGCATCGAGAGGACAGGCAATCAGCCCCAGCATTTT. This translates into CASIERTGNQPQHF.

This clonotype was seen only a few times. As DNA, the CDR3 is TGTGCCAGCAGCTTAACGAGTAGGGCCAATGAGCAGTTCTTC. Translation: CASSLTSRANEQFF. The chain carries TRBV7-3 and TRBJ2-1; D is undetermined. V lost 0 bases and J 6 bases, leaving 9 bases between the germline ends. From germline, CDR1 is SGHTA and CDR2 FQGTGA. CDR3 length: 14 residues. Combining the CDR3 with reference TRBV7-3 and TRBJ2-1 gives the whole variable domain GAGVSQTPSNKVTEKGKYVELRCDPISGHTALYWYRQSLGQGPEFLIYFQGTGAADDSGLPNDRFFAVRPEGSVSTLKIQRTERGDSAVYLCASSLTSRANEQFFGPGTRLTVL.

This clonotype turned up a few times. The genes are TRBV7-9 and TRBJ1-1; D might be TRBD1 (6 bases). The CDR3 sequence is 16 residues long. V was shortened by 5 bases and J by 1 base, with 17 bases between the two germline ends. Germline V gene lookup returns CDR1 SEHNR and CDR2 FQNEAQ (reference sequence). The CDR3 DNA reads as TGTGCCAGCAGCCCCTCCAACTACAGGGAGAACACTGAAGCTTTCTTT. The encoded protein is CASSPSNYRENTEAFF.

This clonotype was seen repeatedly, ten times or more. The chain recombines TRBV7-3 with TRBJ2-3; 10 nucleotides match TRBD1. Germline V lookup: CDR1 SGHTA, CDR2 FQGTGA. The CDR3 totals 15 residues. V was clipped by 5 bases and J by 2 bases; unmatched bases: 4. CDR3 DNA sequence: TGTGCCAGCAGCCTGGACAGGGGGAACACAGATACGCAGTATTTT. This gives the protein CASSLDRGNTDTQYF.

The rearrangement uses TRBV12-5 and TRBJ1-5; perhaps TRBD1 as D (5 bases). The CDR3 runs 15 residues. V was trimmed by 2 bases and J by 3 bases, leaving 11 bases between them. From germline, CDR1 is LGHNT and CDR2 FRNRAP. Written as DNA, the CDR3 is TGTGCTAGTGGTTTGTCGGCAGGGCCCAATCAGCCCCAGCATTTT. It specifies CASGLSAGPNQPQHF. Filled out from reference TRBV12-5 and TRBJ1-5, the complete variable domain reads DARVTQTPRHKVTEMGQEVTMRCQPILGHNTVFWYRQTMMQGLELLAYFRNRAPLDDSGMPKDRFSAEMPDATLATLKIQPSEPRDSAVYFCASGLSAGPNQPQHFGDGTRLSIL.

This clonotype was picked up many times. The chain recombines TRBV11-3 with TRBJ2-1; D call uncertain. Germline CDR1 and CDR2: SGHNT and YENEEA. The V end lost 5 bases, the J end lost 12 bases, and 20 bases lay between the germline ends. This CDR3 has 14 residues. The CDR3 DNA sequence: TGTGCCAGCAGCGGCGCGGTGGCCGGCCTAGGGCAGTTCTTC. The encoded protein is CASSGAVAGLGQFF.

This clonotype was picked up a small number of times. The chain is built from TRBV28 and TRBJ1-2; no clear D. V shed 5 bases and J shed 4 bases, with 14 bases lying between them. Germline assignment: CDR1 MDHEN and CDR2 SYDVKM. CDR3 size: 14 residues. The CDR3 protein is CASSLLGVTYGYTF. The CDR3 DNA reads TGTGCCAGCAGTCTTTTGGGCGTTACCTATGGCTACACCTTC.

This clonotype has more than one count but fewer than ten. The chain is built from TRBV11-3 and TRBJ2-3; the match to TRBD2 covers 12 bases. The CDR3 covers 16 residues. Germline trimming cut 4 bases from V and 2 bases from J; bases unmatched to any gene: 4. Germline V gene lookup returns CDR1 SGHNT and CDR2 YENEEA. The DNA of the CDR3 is TGTGCCAGCAGCTCCTGGACTAGCGGGAACACAGATACGCAGTATTTT. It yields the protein CASSSWTSGNTDTQYF.

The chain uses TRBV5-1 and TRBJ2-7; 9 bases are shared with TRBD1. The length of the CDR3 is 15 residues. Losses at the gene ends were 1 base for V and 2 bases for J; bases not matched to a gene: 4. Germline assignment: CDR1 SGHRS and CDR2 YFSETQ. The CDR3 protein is CASSLRDRAAYEQYF. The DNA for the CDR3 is TGCGCCAGCAGCTTGCGGGACAGGGCCGCCTACGAGCAGTACTTC.

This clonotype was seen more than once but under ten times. The CDR3 nucleotides read TGTGCCAGCACGGGACTAGCGGAGACCTACGAGCAGTACTTC. This encodes CASTGLAETYEQYF. The V call is TRBV6-2 or TRBV6-3, the J call TRBJ2-7; 11 bases agree with TRBD2. CDR3 size: 14 residues. Germline V gene data show CDR1 as MNHEY and CDR2 as SVGEGT. Losses at the gene ends were 7 bases for V and 2 bases for J; bases not matched to a gene: 4.

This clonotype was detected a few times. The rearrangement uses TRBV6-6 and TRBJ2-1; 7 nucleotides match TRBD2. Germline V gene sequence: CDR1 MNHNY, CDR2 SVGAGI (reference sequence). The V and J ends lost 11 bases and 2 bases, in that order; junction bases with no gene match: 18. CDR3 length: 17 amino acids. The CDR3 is CAANGGASGAPYNEQFF. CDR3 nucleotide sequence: TGTGCCGCGAACGGTGGGGCTAGCGGCGCCCCCTACAATGAGCAGTTCTTC.

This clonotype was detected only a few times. CDR3 DNA: TGTGCCAGCAGTTCGGGTACTCACTATGGCTACACCTTC. This translates into CASSSGTHYGYTF. The rearrangement links TRBV12-3 or TRBV12-4 to TRBJ1-2; D is unresolved. This CDR3 contains 13 residues. Trimming left V 4 bases short and J 3 bases short, with 9 bases between.

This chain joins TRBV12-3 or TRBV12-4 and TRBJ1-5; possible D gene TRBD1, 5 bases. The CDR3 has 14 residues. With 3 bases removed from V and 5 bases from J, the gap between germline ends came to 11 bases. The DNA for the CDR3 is TGTGCCAGCAGTTTCTATGGGGCGGATCAGCCCCAGCATTTT. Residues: CASSFYGADQPQHF.